This TCR beta chain is drawn from a study of cytomegalovirus exposure and HLA in healthy donors. Study findings and constraints: CMV serostatus was the sole immune exposure information available. Later work associated roughly 17,000 TCR beta sequences with HLA alleles at 0.05 false discovery rate. TCR beta sequences reportedly predicted most subjects' HLA-A and HLA-B alleles accurately.

In this sample, this clone turned up once. Its antigen remains unidentified. The PCR was carried out with 60 Vbeta primers and 13 Jbeta primers. TCRdb keeps only in-frame clones here, not all; method: immunoSEQ multiplex PCR. The table records about 120,000 clones, almost 85% of them present only once. The source of this sequence is a woman between 18 and 29 years old in good health and CMV-seronegative. Sequenced: PBMCs.

This CDR3 reads CASSFFITRDEQYF. CDR3 DNA sequence: TGTGCCAGCAGCTTTTTTATAACCCGCGACGAGCAGTACTTC. The chain couples TRBV5-6 to TRBJ2-7; no clear D gene. V was cut by 2 bases and J by 5 bases, with 14 bases left in between. The CDR3 runs 14 residues. The germline V gene encodes CDR1 SGHDT and CDR2 YYEEEE.